Listed here is a single T cell receptor beta chain. The antigen is undetermined. The data are from a study of cytomegalovirus exposure and HLA in healthy donors. Overall study findings and caveats: Follow-up analysis later connected one missense variant in DCLRE1C with trimming of TCR beta V- and J-genes.

PCR employed 60 Vbeta and 13 Jbeta primers. Sequencing used immunoSEQ multiplex PCR; TCRdb keeps in-frame clones, though not all of them. Recorded for this sample: tens of thousands of clones. This CDR3 has 14 amino acids. With V trimmed by 1 base and J by 8 bases, 10 bases remained unmatched. Germline CDR1 and CDR2: SQVTM and ANQGSEA. This chain connects TRBV29-1 to TRBJ1-1, with TRBD1 matching 7 bases. The receptor was derived from a woman younger than 45 in good health and CMV-seronegative. Specimen: PBMCs. This CDR3 is CSVEAVRDREEAFF. DNA for the CDR3: TGCAGCGTTGAAGCCGTAAGAGACAGGGAGGAAGCTTTCTTT.